These 5 T cell receptor beta chains were all obtained from the same sample, sequenced in a study of blood T cell repertoires in COVID-19. Clones were read by immunoSEQ multiplex PCR, and TCRdb kept only the in-frame ones, dropping some. The table shows about 75,000 clones, with approximately 90% occurring only once. The sequenced material came from peripheral blood. Receptors originate from a human donor in a cohort sampled during active COVID-19.

This sequence joins TRBV6-2 or TRBV6-3 and TRBJ2-3; TRBD2 matches 8 bases. This CDR3 is 15 amino acids long. Trimming removed 2 bases from V and 2 bases from J; junction bases left unmatched: 3. Germline lookup yields CDR1 MNHEY and CDR2 SVGEGT. The CDR3 DNA sequence: TGTGCCAGCAGTTACGTAGCGGGGCCCACAGATACGCAGTATTTT. Protein product: CASSYVAGPTDTQYF.

This clone was observed a few times. The chain joins TRBV30 to TRBJ1-2; D possibly corresponds to TRBD1 (5 bases). Trimming left V 4 bases short and J 0 bases short, with 21 bases between. CDR1 and CDR2 (germline): GTSNPN, SVGIG (reference sequence). CDR3 length equals 17 residues. CDR3 sequence reads: CAWTHSGGRRSNYGYTF. CDR3 in DNA: TGTGCCTGGACTCATAGCGGGGGAAGAAGGTCTAACTATGGCTACACCTTC. Using reference TRBV30 and TRBJ1-2 for the parts outside the CDR3, the full variable domain is SQTIHQWPATLVQPVGSPLSLECTVEGTSNPNLYWYRQAAGRGLQLLFYSVGIGQISSEVPQNLSASRPQDRQFILSSKKLLLSDSGFYLCAWTHSGGRRSNYGYTFGSGTRLTVV.

The genes are TRBV11-2 and TRBJ2-1, with 8 bases that match TRBD1. CDR3 length: 17 amino acids. Germline V gene sequence: CDR1 SGHAT, CDR2 FQNNGV. V lost 1 base to trimming and J lost 3 bases; unmatched junction nucleotides: 8. CDR3 protein: CASSLAWAGQVYNEQFF. The CDR3 DNA sequence: TGTGCCAGCAGCTTAGCCTGGGCGGGACAGGTCTACAATGAGCAGTTCTTC.

The rearrangement uses TRBV11-2 and TRBJ2-3, with 10 bases fitting TRBD2. Germline V lookup: CDR1 SGHAT, CDR2 FQNNGV. The V gene end was trimmed by 1 base and the J gene end by 3 bases; junction bases not matched to a gene: 13. The CDR3 spans 19 residues. DNA for the CDR3: TGTGCCAGCAGCTTAGGTTTATACGGACTAGCGGTCGGGACAGATACGCAGTATTTT. As protein: CASSLGLYGLAVGTDTQYF.

The chain carries TRBV7-9 and TRBJ2-1, with TRBD1 as a possible D gene (5 bases). CDR1 is SEHNR and CDR2 is FQNEAQ in the germline V gene (reference sequence). The V and J ends lost 1 base and 4 bases respectively, with 17 bases between them. The CDR3 length is 17 residues. This CDR3 is CASSLVFQGRRYNEQFF. The CDR3 DNA sequence: TGTGCCAGCAGCTTAGTGTTCCAGGGAAGGCGGTACAATGAGCAGTTCTTC.